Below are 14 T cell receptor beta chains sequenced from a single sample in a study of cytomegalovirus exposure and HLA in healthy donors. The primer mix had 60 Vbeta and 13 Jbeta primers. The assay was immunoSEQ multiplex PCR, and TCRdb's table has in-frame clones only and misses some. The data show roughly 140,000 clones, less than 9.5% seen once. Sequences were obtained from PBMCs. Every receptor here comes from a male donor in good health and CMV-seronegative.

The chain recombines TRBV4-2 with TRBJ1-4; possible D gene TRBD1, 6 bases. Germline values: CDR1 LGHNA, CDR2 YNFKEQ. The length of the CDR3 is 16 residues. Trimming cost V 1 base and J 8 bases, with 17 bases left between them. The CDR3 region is CASSQARGMGVEKLFF. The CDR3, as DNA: TGTGCCAGCAGCCAAGCCAGGGGTATGGGTGTCGAAAAACTGTTTTTT.

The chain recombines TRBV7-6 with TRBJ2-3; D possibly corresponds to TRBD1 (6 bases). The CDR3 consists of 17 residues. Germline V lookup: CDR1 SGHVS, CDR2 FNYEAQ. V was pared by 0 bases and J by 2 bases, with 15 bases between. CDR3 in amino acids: CASSLAPQGRITDTQYF. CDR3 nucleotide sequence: TGTGCCAGCAGCTTAGCGCCCCAGGGGCGCATCACAGATACGCAGTATTTT.

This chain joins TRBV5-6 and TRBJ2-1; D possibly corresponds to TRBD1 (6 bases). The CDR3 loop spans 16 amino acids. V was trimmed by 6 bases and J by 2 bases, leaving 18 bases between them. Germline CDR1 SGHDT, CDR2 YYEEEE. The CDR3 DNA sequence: TGTGCCAGCACCCTCCCCGAAGGACAGCCCTACAATGAGCAGTTCTTC. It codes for CASTLPEGQPYNEQFF. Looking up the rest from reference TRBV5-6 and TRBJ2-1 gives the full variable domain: DAGVTQSPTHLIKTRGQQVTLRCSPKSGHDTVSWYQQALGQGPQFIFQYYEEEERQRGNFPDRFSGHQFPNYSSELNVNALLLGDSALYLCASTLPEGQPYNEQFFGPGTRLTVL.

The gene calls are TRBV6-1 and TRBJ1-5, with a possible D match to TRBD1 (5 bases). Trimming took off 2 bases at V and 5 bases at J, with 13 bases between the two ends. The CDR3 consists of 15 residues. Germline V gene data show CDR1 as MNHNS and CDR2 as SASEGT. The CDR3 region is CASSEIRGRDQPQHF. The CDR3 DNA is TGTGCCAGCAGTGAAATAAGGGGAAGGGATCAGCCCCAGCATTTT.

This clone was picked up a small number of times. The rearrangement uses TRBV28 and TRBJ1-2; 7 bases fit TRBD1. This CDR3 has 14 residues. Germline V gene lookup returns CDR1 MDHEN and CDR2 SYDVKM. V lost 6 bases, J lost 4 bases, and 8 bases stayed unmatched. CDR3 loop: CASSNPQGFYGYTF. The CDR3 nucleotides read TGTGCCAGCAGCAACCCACAGGGGTTCTATGGCTACACCTTC.

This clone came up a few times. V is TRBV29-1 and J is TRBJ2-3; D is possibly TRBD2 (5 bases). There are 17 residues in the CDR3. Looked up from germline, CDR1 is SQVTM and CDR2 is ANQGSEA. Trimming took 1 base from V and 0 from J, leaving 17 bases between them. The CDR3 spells CSVEASPGPSSTDTQYF. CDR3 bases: TGCAGCGTTGAAGCTAGCCCGGGCCCCTCTAGCACAGATACGCAGTATTTT.

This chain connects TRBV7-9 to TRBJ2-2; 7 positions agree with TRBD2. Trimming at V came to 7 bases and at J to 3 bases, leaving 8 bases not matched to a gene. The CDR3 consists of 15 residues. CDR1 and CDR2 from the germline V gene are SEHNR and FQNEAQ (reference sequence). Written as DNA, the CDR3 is TGTGCCAGCACTCGGGCTAGCGGCGACACCGGGGAGCTGTTTTTT. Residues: CASTRASGDTGELFF. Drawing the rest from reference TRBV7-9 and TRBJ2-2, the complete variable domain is DTGVSQNPRHKITKRGQNVTFRCDPISEHNRLYWYRQTLGQGPEFLTYFQNEAQLEKSRLLSDRFSAERPKGSFSTLEIQRTEQGDSAMYLCASTRASGDTGELFFGEGSRLTVL.

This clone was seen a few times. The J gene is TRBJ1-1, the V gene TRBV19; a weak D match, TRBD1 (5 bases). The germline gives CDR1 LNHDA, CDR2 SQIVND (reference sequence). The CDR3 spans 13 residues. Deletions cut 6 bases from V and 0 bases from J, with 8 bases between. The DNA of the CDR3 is TGTGCCAGTAGGACAGATATGAACACTGAAGCTTTCTTT. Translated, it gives CASRTDMNTEAFF.

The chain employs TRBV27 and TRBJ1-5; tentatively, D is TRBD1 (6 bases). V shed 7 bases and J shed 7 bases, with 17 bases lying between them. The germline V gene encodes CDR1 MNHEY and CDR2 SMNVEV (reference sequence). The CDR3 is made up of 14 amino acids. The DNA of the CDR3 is TGTGCCAGCACTACTGGGGGGGCTCACCAGCCCCAGCATTTT. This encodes CASTTGGAHQPQHF.

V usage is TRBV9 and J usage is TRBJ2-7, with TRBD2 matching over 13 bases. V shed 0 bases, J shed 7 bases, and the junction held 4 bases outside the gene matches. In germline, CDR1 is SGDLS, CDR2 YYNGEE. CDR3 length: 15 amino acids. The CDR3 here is CASSVGTSGSGEQYF. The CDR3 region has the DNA TGTGCCAGCAGCGTAGGGACTAGCGGGAGTGGGGAGCAGTACTTC.

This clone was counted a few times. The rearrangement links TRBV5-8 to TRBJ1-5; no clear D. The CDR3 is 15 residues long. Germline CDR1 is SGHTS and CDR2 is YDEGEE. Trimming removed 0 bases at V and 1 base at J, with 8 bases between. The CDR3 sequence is CASSLGGGSNQPQHF. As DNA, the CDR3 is TGTGCCAGCAGCTTGGGAGGCGGGAGCAATCAGCCCCAGCATTTT.

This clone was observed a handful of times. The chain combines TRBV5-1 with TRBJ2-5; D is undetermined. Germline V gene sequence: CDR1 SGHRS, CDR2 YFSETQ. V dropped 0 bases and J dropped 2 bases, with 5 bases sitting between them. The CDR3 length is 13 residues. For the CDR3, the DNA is TGCGCCAGCAGCTTGGACAGTCAAGAGACCCAGTACTTC. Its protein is CASSLDSQETQYF. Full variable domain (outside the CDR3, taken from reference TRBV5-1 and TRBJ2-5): KAGVTQTPRYLIKTRGQQVTLSCSPISGHRSVSWYQQTPGQGLQFLFEYFSETQRNKGNFPGRFSGRQFSNSRSEMNVSTLELGDSALYLCASSLDSQETQYFGPGTRLLVL.

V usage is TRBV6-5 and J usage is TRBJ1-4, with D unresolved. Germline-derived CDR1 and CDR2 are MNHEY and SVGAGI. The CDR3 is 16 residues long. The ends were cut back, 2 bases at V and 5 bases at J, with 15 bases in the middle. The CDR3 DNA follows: TGTGCCAGCAGTTACAAACAGCCAGTTCGAAATGAAAAACTGTTTTTT. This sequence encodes CASSYKQPVRNEKLFF.

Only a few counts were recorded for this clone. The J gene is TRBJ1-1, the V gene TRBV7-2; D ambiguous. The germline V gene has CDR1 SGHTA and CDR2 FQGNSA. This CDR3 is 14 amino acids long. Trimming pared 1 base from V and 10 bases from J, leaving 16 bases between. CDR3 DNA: TGTGCCAGCAGCTTAGTAGACGAAGTCCGCGGAGCTTTCTTT. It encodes CASSLVDEVRGAFF.